The 27 T cell receptor beta chains below come from one sample, sequenced in a study of blood T cell repertoires in COVID-19. Libraries were prepared by immunoSEQ multiplex PCR; TCRdb keeps only in-frame clonotypes and omits some of them. The sample carries 410,000 or so clones, approximately 90% recorded once. Sequencing used peripheral blood. The source of these receptors is a woman in her twenties or thirties with active or convalescent COVID-19.

This chain connects TRBV7-9 to TRBJ1-2; D unresolved. Trimming pared 3 bases from V and 3 bases from J, leaving 8 bases between. Germline CDR1 is SEHNR and CDR2 is FQNEAQ (reference sequence). The CDR3 covers 13 residues. CDR3 nucleotides: TGTGCCAGCAGCTTCCCGAGGGACTATGGCTACACCTTC. It encodes CASSFPRDYGYTF.

The chain recombines TRBV9 with TRBJ2-1; D gene ambiguous. The CDR3 consists of 13 residues. V lost 3 bases to trimming and J lost 6 bases, with 10 bases between them. Germline values: CDR1 SGDLS, CDR2 YYNGEE. CDR3 amino acids: CASSATNPNEQFF. For the CDR3, the DNA is TGTGCCAGCAGCGCCACTAACCCCAATGAGCAGTTCTTC.

The DNA of the CDR3 is TGTGCCACCAGCAGAGCCGACGGGACTAGCGGCTTCTACGAGCAGTACTTC. It is translated as CATSRADGTSGFYEQYF. V gene TRBV15 combines with J gene TRBJ2-7, with 11 bases lining up with TRBD2. The CDR3 is 17 amino acids. The germline CDR1 and CDR2 sequences are LNHNV and YYDKDF (reference sequence). Germline trimming cut 1 base from V and 3 bases from J; bases unmatched to any gene: 8.

The V and J genes are TRBV4-1 and TRBJ1-5, with TRBD1 as a possible D gene (6 bases). Deletions cut 0 bases from V and 6 bases from J, with 15 bases between. Germline V CDR1 and CDR2: MGHRA, YSYEKL. The CDR3 spans 16 residues. CDR3 loop: CASSQDRNRVGQPQHF. The DNA for the CDR3 is TGCGCCAGCAGCCAAGATCGGAACAGGGTCGGTCAGCCCCAGCATTTT.

This clone has a count of ten or more. This chain joins TRBV4-2 and TRBJ2-5; 9 nucleotides align to TRBD2. This CDR3 has 16 residues. Germline V gene data show CDR1 as LGHNA and CDR2 as YNFKEQ. The ends lost 0 bases at V and 4 bases at J; junction bases unmatched: 6. The DNA of the CDR3 is TGTGCCAGCAGCCAAGAGTTTAGCGGGAGTGGAGAGACCCAGTACTTC. Translating gives CASSQEFSGSGETQYF.

The rearrangement joins TRBV14 to TRBJ1-2; D ambiguous. The CDR3 consists of 13 residues. Trimming cost V 0 bases and J 8 bases, with 10 bases left between them. Germline values: CDR1 SGHDN, CDR2 FVKESK. The CDR3 sequence: CASSQDPAEGYTF. CDR3 coding DNA: TGTGCCAGCAGCCAAGATCCCGCGGAGGGCTACACCTTC. The complete variable domain, with remaining parts taken from reference TRBV14 and TRBJ1-2, reads EAGVTQFPSHSVIEKGQTVTLRCDPISGHDNLYWYRRVMGKEIKFLLHFVKESKQDESGMPNNRFLAERTGGTYSTLKVQPAELEDSGVYFCASSQDPAEGYTFGSGTRLTVV.

This rearrangement joins TRBV6-5 to TRBJ1-4; 9 positions match TRBD1. Losses at the gene ends were 2 bases for V and 8 bases for J; bases not matched to a gene: 6. CDR1 and CDR2 from the germline V gene are MNHEY and SVGAGI. This CDR3 has 15 residues. The CDR3 DNA reads TGTGCCAGCAGTTACGGTACAGGGGGCTTAGAAAAACTGTTTTTT. It codes for CASSYGTGGLEKLFF.

The count of this clone is one. V usage is TRBV7-2 and J usage is TRBJ2-7, with 14 bases fitting TRBD2. After removal of 5 bases from V and 4 bases from J, the junction contained 4 bases not matched to a gene. Looked up from germline, CDR1 is SGHTA and CDR2 is FQGNSA. This CDR3 has 15 amino acids. The DNA of the CDR3 is TGTGCCAGCAGCCCGGGACTAGCGGGAGAATACGAGCAGTACTTC. Residues: CASSPGLAGEYEQYF. The whole variable domain, filled in from reference TRBV7-2 and TRBJ2-7, reads GAGVSQSPSNKVTEKGKDVELRCDPISGHTALYWYRQSLGQGLEFLIYFQGNSAPDKSGLPSDRFSAERTGGSVSTLTIQRTQQEDSAVYLCASSPGLAGEYEQYFGPGTRLTVT.

This chain connects TRBV5-1 to TRBJ1-2, with 7 bases identical to TRBD1. Trimming removed 4 bases from V and 4 bases from J; junction bases left unmatched: 4. From germline, CDR1 is SGHRS and CDR2 YFSETQ. This CDR3 contains 13 residues. CDR3 protein: CASSPDRRYGYTF. In DNA form, the CDR3 reads TGCGCCAGCAGCCCGGACAGGCGCTATGGCTACACCTTC.

The chain recombines TRBV6-5 with TRBJ1-2; D perhaps matches TRBD1 (6 bases). CDR3 size: 14 residues. Germline CDR1 MNHEY, CDR2 SVGAGI. V was shortened by 10 bases and J by 2 bases, with 17 bases between the two germline ends. CDR3 loop: CATQRGAVNYGYTF. CDR3 bases: TGTGCCACCCAGCGGGGGGCGGTAAACTATGGCTACACCTTC.

The chain carries TRBV2 and TRBJ2-1, with 7 bases lining up with TRBD1. Losses at the gene ends were 4 bases for V and 6 bases for J; bases not matched to a gene: 9. The V gene's germline CDR1 is SNHLY and CDR2 FYNNEI. The CDR3 runs to 15 residues. The CDR3 is CASSADRVGSNEQFF. The CDR3 DNA reads TGTGCCAGCAGTGCTGACAGGGTGGGGAGCAATGAGCAGTTCTTC.

The chain links TRBV6-2 or TRBV6-3 to TRBJ2-5; TRBD2 matches at 12 bases. After removal of 2 bases from V and 9 bases from J, the junction contained 7 bases not matched to a gene. The length of the CDR3 is 15 residues. Germline CDR1 and CDR2: MNHEY and SVGEGT. This chain's CDR3 is CASSYPTSGGRPQYF. In DNA form, the CDR3 reads TGTGCCAGCAGTTACCCCACTAGCGGGGGGCGACCCCAGTACTTC.

This clone has a handful of counts. The CDR3 loop is CAWSVLHSYGYTF. The CDR3 DNA reads as TGTGCCTGGAGTGTACTTCACAGCTATGGCTACACCTTC. This rearrangement joins TRBV30 to TRBJ1-2; D is unclear. V lost 0 bases, J lost 4 bases, and 9 bases lay in between. The V gene's germline CDR1 is GTSNPN and CDR2 SVGIG (reference sequence). CDR3 length: 13 residues.

This rearrangement joins TRBV11-2 to TRBJ2-5, with D perhaps TRBD1 (6 bases). The CDR3 is made up of 17 amino acids. The germline V gene has CDR1 SGHAT and CDR2 FQNNGV. V was cut by 1 base and J by 0 bases, with 15 bases left in between. The CDR3 reads CASSLVPGKGDQETQYF. In DNA, the CDR3 is TGTGCCAGCAGCTTAGTCCCAGGGAAGGGGGACCAAGAGACCCAGTACTTC.

V and J are TRBV12-5 and TRBJ1-1; maybe TRBD1 (6 bases). Trimming took 6 bases from V and 3 from J, leaving 8 bases between them. This CDR3 spans 12 amino acids. Germline lookup yields CDR1 LGHNT and CDR2 FRNRAP. CDR3 DNA sequence: TGTGCTAGTGGGCAGGGGTACACTGAAGCTTTCTTT. Translation: CASGQGYTEAFF.

The CDR3 is CASSLARGVPEAFF. CDR3 DNA sequence: TGTGCCAGCAGCTTAGCGCGCGGGGTACCTGAAGCTTTCTTT. The chain is built from TRBV7-9 and TRBJ1-1; D is ambiguous. The CDR3 totals 14 residues. Between the trimmed V and J ends, which lost 0 bases and 6 bases, there was a span of 11 bases. The V gene's germline CDR1 is SEHNR and CDR2 FQNEAQ (reference sequence).

As to this clone: The identical CDR3 is also encoded by other nucleotide sequences in the sample. The V call is TRBV5-1, the J call TRBJ2-3, with 12 positions matching TRBD2. CDR3 size: 15 residues. Germline CDR1 SGHRS, CDR2 YFSETQ. The V and J ends lost 3 bases and 3 bases, in that order; junction bases with no gene match: 2. Written as DNA, the CDR3 is TGCGCCAGCAGCTCACTAGCGGGAGGAACAGATACGCAGTATTTT. This sequence encodes CASSSLAGGTDTQYF.

V is TRBV10-2 and J is TRBJ1-2; 10 nucleotides agree with TRBD1. CDR1 and CDR2 (germline): WSHSY, SAAADI. Trimming took 5 bases from V and 1 from J; bases not matched to a gene: 4. This CDR3 spans 15 amino acids. CDR3 loop: CASSSGTGVNYGYTF. CDR3 DNA: TGCGCCAGCAGTTCCGGGACAGGGGTTAACTATGGCTACACCTTC.

This clone appeared once. The gene calls are TRBV2 and TRBJ2-1, with 9 bases lining up with TRBD1. The CDR3 totals 15 residues. J gave up 5 bases and V 6 bases, and 8 bases lay outside the gene matches. The germline CDR1 and CDR2 sequences are SNHLY and FYNNEI. CDR3 sequence: CASSVQGQGNNEQFF. CDR3 coding DNA: TGTGCCAGCAGCGTACAGGGACAGGGAAACAATGAGCAGTTCTTC.

The chain uses TRBV2 and TRBJ1-5; D is ambiguous. Germline V gene data show CDR1 as SNHLY and CDR2 as FYNNEI. CDR3 length: 15 amino acids. V dropped 3 bases and J dropped 0 bases, with 9 bases sitting between them. CDR3 loop: CASSEAGNSNQPQHF. DNA for the CDR3: TGTGCCAGCAGTGAGGCGGGAAATAGCAATCAGCCCCAGCATTTT.

The rearrangement uses TRBV9 and TRBJ1-1; D call uncertain. Germline assignment: CDR1 SGDLS and CDR2 YYNGEE. The CDR3 has 14 amino acids. The germline V and J ends were trimmed by 0 bases and 1 base, with 7 bases remaining between them. The DNA for the CDR3 is TGTGCCAGCAGCGTAGGGTCAGGGAACACTGAAGCTTTCTTT. Translating it yields CASSVGSGNTEAFF.

The chain combines TRBV7-2 with TRBJ2-7; 10 bases match TRBD2. V trimming: 8 bases; J trimming: 3 bases; junction bases outside the gene matches: 7. The CDR3 has 14 residues. Germline loops: CDR1 SGHTA, CDR2 FQGNSA. The CDR3 spells CASALAGSLYEQYF. The CDR3 DNA sequence: TGTGCCAGCGCACTAGCGGGAAGTCTCTACGAGCAGTACTTC.

V usage is TRBV7-9 and J usage is TRBJ1-1, with a tentative D call TRBD1 (5 bases). This CDR3 region has 14 residues. The germline CDR1 and CDR2 sequences are SEHNR and FQNEAQ (reference sequence). V lost 5 bases to trimming and J lost 4 bases, with 14 bases between them. The CDR3 DNA follows: TGTGCCAGCAGCCAGTGGGTCCAGGGCACTGAAGCTTTCTTT. Encoded protein: CASSQWVQGTEAFF.

The chain employs TRBV7-9 and TRBJ2-1, with D tentatively TRBD2 (6 bases). This CDR3 has 12 amino acids. Germline loops: CDR1 SEHNR, CDR2 FQNEAQ (reference sequence). V lost 1 base, J lost 15 bases, and 13 bases lay in between. CDR3 in amino acids: CASSLEWDSSFF. The DNA of the CDR3 is TGTGCCAGCAGCTTAGAATGGGACTCATCGTTCTTC.

The chain recombines TRBV5-1 with TRBJ2-6; TRBD1 aligns across 12 bases. V lost 4 bases to trimming and J lost 0 bases; unmatched junction nucleotides: 8. CDR3 length equals 19 residues. Germline CDR1 is SGHRS and CDR2 is YFSETQ. In DNA, the CDR3 is TGCGCCAGCAGCCCCAGGGACAGGGGGCTATTCTCTGGGGCCAACGTCCTGACTTTC. Translated: CASSPRDRGLFSGANVLTF.

The chain combines TRBV18 with TRBJ2-7; 11 bases agree with TRBD2. V dropped 4 bases and J dropped 8; count of bases not matched to a gene: 10. The CDR3 is made up of 15 amino acids. Germline loops: CDR1 KGHSH, CDR2 LQKENI. CDR3 amino acids: CASSLGLTSGDQQYF. Here the CDR3 DNA reads TGTGCCAGCTCACTCGGCTTGACTAGCGGGGATCAGCAGTACTTC. Using reference TRBV18 and TRBJ2-7 for the parts outside the CDR3, the full variable domain is NAGVMQNPRHLVRRRGQEARLRCSPMKGHSHVYWYRQLPEEGLKFMVYLQKENIIDESGMPKERFSAEFPKEGPSILRIQQVVRGDSAAYFCASSLGLTSGDQQYFGPGTRLTVT.

The rearrangement uses TRBV6-5 and TRBJ1-6; 9 nucleotides agree with TRBD1. The CDR3 runs 14 residues. CDR1 is MNHEY, CDR2 SVGAGI, per germline. J lost 8 bases, V lost 4 bases, and 3 bases had no gene match. In DNA, the CDR3 is TGTGCCAGCAGTTTTGACAGGGGGGATTCACCCCTCCACTTT. Protein: CASSFDRGDSPLHF.